This T cell receptor (beta chain) was sequenced for a study of cytomegalovirus exposure and HLA in healthy donors. Regarding the study as a whole: V- and J-gene trimming in TCR beta was tied to a missense DCLRE1C variant by an analysis performed later. A later analysis found that most CMV-associated TCR beta chains appeared HLA-restricted. Donors were assumed by presence/absence analyses to have roughly uniform sequencing depth.

The germline V gene has CDR1 SGDLS and CDR2 YYNGEE. V shed 6 bases, J shed 12 bases, and the junction held 14 bases outside the gene matches. CDR3 length equals 15 residues. Note on this clone: Antigen specificity is unknown.

13 Jbeta primers and 60 Vbeta primers were used for the PCR. Clones were read by immunoSEQ multiplex PCR, and TCRdb kept only the in-frame ones, dropping some. The sample includes about 180,000 clones, 81% seen only once; the top ten take roughly 5%. Input material: PBMCs. This receptor was identified in a young woman in good health and CMV-seropositive. This chain links TRBV9 with TRBJ2-4; 11 bases map to TRBD1. The CDR3 DNA reads as TGTGCCAGCAACCCTTTTGGGGACAGGGGGGTCAGTCAGTACTTC. This translates into CASNPFGDRGVSQYF.